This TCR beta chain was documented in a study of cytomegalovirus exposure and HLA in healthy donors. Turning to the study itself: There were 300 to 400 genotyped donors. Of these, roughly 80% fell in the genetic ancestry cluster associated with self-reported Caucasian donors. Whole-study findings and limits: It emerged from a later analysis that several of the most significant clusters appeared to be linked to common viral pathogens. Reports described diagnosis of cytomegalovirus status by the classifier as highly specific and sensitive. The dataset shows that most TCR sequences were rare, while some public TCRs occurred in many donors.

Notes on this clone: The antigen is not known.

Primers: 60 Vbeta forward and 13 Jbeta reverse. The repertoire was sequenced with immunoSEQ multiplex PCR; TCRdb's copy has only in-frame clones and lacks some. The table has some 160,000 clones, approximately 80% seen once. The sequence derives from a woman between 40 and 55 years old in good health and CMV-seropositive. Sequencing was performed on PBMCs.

CDR3 residues: CASSWDRTSGNTIYF. The DNA of the CDR3 is TGTGCCAGCAGTTGGGACAGGACCTCTGGAAACACCATATATTTT. The V call is TRBV11-2, the J call TRBJ1-3, with 8 bases lining up with TRBD1. This CDR3 is 15 amino acids long. The germline V gene has CDR1 SGHAT and CDR2 FQNNGV. Trimming at V came to 6 bases and at J to 0 bases, leaving 4 bases not matched to a gene.